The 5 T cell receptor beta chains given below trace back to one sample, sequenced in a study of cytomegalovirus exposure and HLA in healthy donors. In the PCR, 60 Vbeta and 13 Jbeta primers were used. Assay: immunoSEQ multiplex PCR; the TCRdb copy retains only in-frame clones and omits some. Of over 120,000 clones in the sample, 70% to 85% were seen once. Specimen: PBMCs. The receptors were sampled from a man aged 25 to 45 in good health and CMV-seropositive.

The CDR3 reads CASRRPGQDLNEQFF. CDR3 DNA sequence: TGTGCCAGCAGGCGACCGGGACAGGACCTCAATGAGCAGTTCTTC. The V gene is TRBV7-2, the J gene TRBJ2-1; TRBD1 matches 8 bases. Trimming at V came to 6 bases and at J to 6 bases, leaving 10 bases not matched to a gene. CDR3 length equals 15 residues. Looked up from germline, CDR1 is SGHTA and CDR2 is FQGNSA. Variable domain in full (rest from reference TRBV7-2 and TRBJ2-1): GAGVSQSPSNKVTEKGKDVELRCDPISGHTALYWYRQSLGQGLEFLIYFQGNSAPDKSGLPSDRFSAERTGGSVSTLTIQRTQQEDSAVYLCASRRPGQDLNEQFFGPGTRLTVL.

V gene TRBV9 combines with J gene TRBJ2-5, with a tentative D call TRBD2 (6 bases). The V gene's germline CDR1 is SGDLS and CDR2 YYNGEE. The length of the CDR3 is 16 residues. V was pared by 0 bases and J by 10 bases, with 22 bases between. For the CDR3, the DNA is TGTGCCAGCAGCGTAGTAAGTCAGGTCCAGGGCGGGATCCAGTACTTC. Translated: CASSVVSQVQGGIQYF. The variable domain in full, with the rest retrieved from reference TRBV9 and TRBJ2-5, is DSGVTQTPKHLITATGQRVTLRCSPRSGDLSVYWYQQSLDQGLQFLIQYYNGEERAKGNILERFSAQQFPDLHSELNLSSLELGDSALYFCASSVVSQVQGGIQYFGPGTRLLVL.

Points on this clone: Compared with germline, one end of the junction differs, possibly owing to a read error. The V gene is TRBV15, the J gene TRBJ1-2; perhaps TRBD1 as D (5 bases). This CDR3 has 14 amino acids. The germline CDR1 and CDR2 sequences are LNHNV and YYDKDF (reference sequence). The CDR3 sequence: CATSRVGPGMATSF. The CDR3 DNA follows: TGTGCCACCAGCAGAGTGGGGCCAGGGATGGCGACAAGCTTC.

The CDR3, as DNA: TGTGCCAGCAGTTATACCAGGGGGGCTTCACCCCTCCACTTT. Translated: CASSYTRGASPLHF. The chain has TRBV28 and TRBJ1-6; TRBD1 agrees at 7 bases. This CDR3 has 14 residues. Germline CDR1 and CDR2: MDHEN and SYDVKM. The V gene end was trimmed by 4 bases and the J gene end by 9 bases; junction bases not matched to a gene: 6. The full variable domain, with the rest looked up from reference TRBV28 and TRBJ1-6, is DVKVTQSSRYLVKRTGEKVFLECVQDMDHENMFWYRQDPGLGLRLIYFSYDVKMKEKGDIPEGYSVSREKKERFSLILESASTNQTSMYLCASSYTRGASPLHFGNGTRLTVT.

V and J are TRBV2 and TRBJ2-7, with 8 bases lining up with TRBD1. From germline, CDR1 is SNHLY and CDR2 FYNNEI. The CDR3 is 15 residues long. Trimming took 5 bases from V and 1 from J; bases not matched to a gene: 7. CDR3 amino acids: CASSMFQGASYEQYF. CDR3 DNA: TGTGCCAGCAGTATGTTCCAGGGGGCTTCCTACGAGCAGTACTTC.